The present TCR beta chain was sequenced within a study of blood T cell repertoires in COVID-19. TCRdb keeps only in-frame clones here, not all; method: immunoSEQ multiplex PCR. The sample contains some 310,000 clones, about 90% of which appear only once. With 4 bases removed from V and 6 bases from J, the gap between germline ends came to 23 bases. CDR3 length: 17 amino acids. Germline V lookup: CDR1 SGHTS, CDR2 YDEGEE. Individuals drawn from approximately 26 US areas were about 18 to 90 years old. Cohort 3 donors were reported recovered after two negative PCRs, clearance, or symptom resolution. Sequencing was performed on PBMCs or T cells enriched from blood (not recorded which). This receptor was identified in a woman aged 30 to 39 who had recovered from COVID-19. This sequence joins TRBV5-8 and TRBJ1-5, with D perhaps matching TRBD1 (6 bases). The DNA of the CDR3 is TGTGCCAGCAGCGTCGCTAATACCGGGACACCCCGTCAGCCCCAGCATTTT. Its protein is CASSVANTGTPRQPQHF.